The 4 T cell receptor beta chains listed next were all sequenced from one sample in a study of neurological immune-mediated disorders. TCRdb passed the 5' RACE reads through MiXCR, listing each CDR3 protein once. The table lists about 46,000 distinct CDR3 sequences, 3.5% to 5% of them singletons. Sequencing was done on a sample of PBMCs. These receptor sequences come from a woman in her fifties or sixties with multiple sclerosis.

The rearrangement joins TRBV7-2 to TRBJ2-5; TRBD1 is a possible D gene (6 bases). The CDR3 is 15 residues long. In germline, CDR1 is SGHTA, CDR2 FQGNSA. Trimming pared 8 bases from V and 1 base from J, leaving 17 bases between. The CDR3 region is CASGPQGQLQETQYF. The CDR3 DNA follows: TGTGCCAGCGGCCCCCAGGGACAACTCCAAGAGACCCAGTACTTC.

This clonotype turned up a few times. The gene calls are TRBV7-2 and TRBJ2-5; the D gene is possibly TRBD1 (6 bases). The CDR3 has 14 residues. Germline CDR1 SGHTA, CDR2 FQGNSA. The V and J ends lost 2 bases and 5 bases respectively, with 12 bases between them. The CDR3 sequence: CASSLSSRGETQYF. The DNA for the CDR3 is TGTGCCAGCAGCTTATCCTCGAGGGGGGAGACCCAGTACTTC.

In its sample, this clonotype was seen many times. The chain couples TRBV20-1 to TRBJ2-5; possibly TRBD2 for D (5 bases). The V and J ends lost 6 bases and 1 base respectively, with 9 bases between them. CDR3 length: 12 residues. Looked up from germline, CDR1 is DFQATT and CDR2 is SNEGSKA (reference sequence). CDR3 loop: CSAKLVQETQYF. CDR3 nucleotide sequence: TGCAGTGCCAAACTAGTCCAAGAGACCCAGTACTTC.

There are many counts of this clonotype. The chain carries TRBV20-1 and TRBJ2-2, with D perhaps matching TRBD2 (5 bases). Between the trimmed V and J ends, which lost 3 bases and 7 bases, there was a span of 12 bases. Germline CDR1 reads DFQATT; CDR2 reads SNEGSKA (reference sequence). The CDR3 is 13 residues long. CDR3: CSARPSGGGELFF. Here the CDR3 DNA reads TGCAGTGCTAGGCCCAGCGGAGGCGGGGAGCTGTTTTTT.